The 19 T cell receptor beta chains presented below share a single source sample, sequenced in a study of blood T cell repertoires in COVID-19. Repertoires were generated with immunoSEQ multiplex PCR, while TCRdb's copy carries only in-frame clones and drops some. The sample lists about 420,000 clones, roughly 89% occurring once. Material for sequencing was peripheral blood. These receptors all stem from a man between 18 and 29 years old with COVID-19, enrolled during active disease.

This chain links TRBV11-2 with TRBJ2-7; TRBD1 agrees at 9 bases. The CDR3 length is 14 residues. Unmatched junction bases numbered 4, after V lost 3 bases and J lost 4 bases. The germline V gene has CDR1 SGHAT and CDR2 FQNNGV. The CDR3 nucleotides are TGTGCCAGCAGCTTCGGGACAGGGCTATACGAGCAGTACTTC. It translates to CASSFGTGLYEQYF.

The chain carries TRBV30 and TRBJ2-1; D gene ambiguous. CDR1 and CDR2 (germline): GTSNPN, SVGIG (reference sequence). The V gene lost 0 bases and the J gene lost 8 bases, with 8 bases spanning the gap. The CDR3 runs to 12 residues. As DNA, the CDR3 is TGTGCCTGGAGTGTAAACGGTTATGAGCAGTTCTTC. Protein sequence: CAWSVNGYEQFF. Combining the CDR3 with reference TRBV30 and TRBJ2-1 gives the whole variable domain SQTIHQWPATLVQPVGSPLSLECTVEGTSNPNLYWYRQAAGRGLQLLFYSVGIGQISSEVPQNLSASRPQDRQFILSSKKLLLSDSGFYLCAWSVNGYEQFFGPGTRLTVL.

The rearrangement uses TRBV19 and TRBJ2-5; 7 nucleotides match TRBD1. The ends lost 6 bases at V and 3 bases at J; junction bases unmatched: 7. CDR3 length: 14 amino acids. Per the germline V gene, CDR1 is LNHDA and CDR2 is SQIVND (reference sequence). In DNA form, the CDR3 reads TGTGCCAGTAGCACGGACAGGTCGGAAGAGACCCAGTACTTC. This gives the protein CASSTDRSEETQYF.

The genes are TRBV10-1 and TRBJ2-7; tentatively, D is TRBD1 (5 bases). V lost 6 bases, J lost 1 base, and 16 bases lay in between. The CDR3 consists of 15 residues. Germline V gives CDR1 WNHNN, CDR2 SYGVQD (reference sequence). The CDR3 loop is CASSQEWTWSYEQYF. In DNA, the CDR3 is TGCGCCAGCAGCCAGGAGTGGACATGGTCCTACGAGCAGTACTTC.

The chain uses TRBV5-4 and TRBJ2-5, with 7 bases aligning to TRBD2. This CDR3 has 15 amino acids. V was pared by 0 bases and J by 1 base, with 3 bases of the junction left unmatched. Looked up from germline, CDR1 is SGHNT and CDR2 is YYREEE (reference sequence). In nucleotides, the CDR3 is TGTGCCAGCAGCTTGGGGGGACTAAGCCAAGAGACCCAGTACTTC. Translated, it gives CASSLGGLSQETQYF.

The chain joins TRBV5-1 to TRBJ2-2; TRBD2 agrees at 12 bases. After removal of 3 bases from V and 5 bases from J, the junction contained 2 bases not matched to a gene. Germline CDR1 reads SGHRS; CDR2 reads YFSETQ. This CDR3 comprises 15 residues. CDR3 sequence (DNA): TGCGCCAGCAGCTGGACTAGCGGGGTTACCGGGGAGCTGTTTTTT. This translates into CASSWTSGVTGELFF.

In its sample, this clone was seen once. The chain is built from TRBV5-1 and TRBJ1-1; TRBD1 matches at 7 bases. V lost 0 bases to trimming and J lost 11 bases; unmatched junction nucleotides: 7. Per the germline V gene, CDR1 is SGHRS and CDR2 is YFSETQ. The CDR3 extends over 13 amino acids. CDR3 sequence: CASSLEPTGVAFF. The CDR3 DNA sequence: TGCGCCAGCAGCTTGGAACCAACAGGGGTCGCTTTCTTT.

This clone was seen only once. The chain combines TRBV3-1 (or the pseudogene TRBV3-2) with TRBJ2-1, with a weak D call TRBD1 (6 bases). The CDR3 is 14 residues long. The germline V gene encodes CDR1 LGHDT and CDR2 YNNKEL (reference sequence). V was trimmed by 5 bases and J by 1 base, leaving 9 bases between them. In nucleotides, the CDR3 is TGTGCCAGCAGCTACGGACAGTCCTACAATGAGCAGTTCTTC. As protein: CASSYGQSYNEQFF.

The chain combines TRBV6-5 with TRBJ2-5, with 7 nucleotides matching TRBD1. CDR1 and CDR2 (germline): MNHEY, SVGAGI. V lost 6 bases to trimming and J lost 5 bases; unmatched junction nucleotides: 6. The CDR3 consists of 13 residues. The CDR3 region has the DNA TGTGCCAGCAGAGAGACAGGGTTGGAGACCCAGTACTTC. This sequence encodes CASRETGLETQYF.

The chain has TRBV12-5 and TRBJ2-5; the D gene is possibly TRBD1 (5 bases). The CDR3 length is 14 residues. CDR1 is LGHNT and CDR2 is FRNRAP in the germline V gene. Trimming pared 1 base from V and 1 base from J, leaving 7 bases between. DNA of the CDR3: TGTGCTAGTGGTTTGGACAGGTCCCAAGAGACCCAGTACTTC. Translation gives CASGLDRSQETQYF.

The chain joins TRBV7-9 to TRBJ1-5, with TRBD1 as a possible D gene (6 bases). CDR3 size: 14 residues. Trimming left V 4 bases short and J 4 bases short, with 11 bases between. CDR1 is SEHNR, CDR2 FQNEAQ, per germline (reference sequence). The CDR3 region has the DNA TGTGCCAGCAGCTCCCAGGGGACGAATCAGCCCCAGCATTTT. Residues: CASSSQGTNQPQHF.

The chain couples TRBV5-4 to TRBJ1-2, with 8 bases identical to TRBD1. CDR3 length equals 15 residues. In germline, CDR1 is SGHNT, CDR2 YYREEE (reference sequence). V lost 4 bases, J lost 2 bases, and 7 bases stayed unmatched. The CDR3 region has the DNA TGTGCCAGCAGCGCTCGGGACAGGCACAACTATGGCTACACCTTC. As protein: CASSARDRHNYGYTF.

The chain has TRBV3-1 (or the pseudogene TRBV3-2) and TRBJ2-1; 14 bases align to TRBD2. The germline V gene has CDR1 LGHDT and CDR2 YNNKEL (reference sequence). This CDR3 contains 15 residues. V shed 5 bases and J 8 bases; nucleotides not matched to a gene: 5. In DNA, the CDR3 is TGTGCCAGCAGCGCGGGGACTAGCGGGAGACATGAGCAGTTCTTC. This translates into CASSAGTSGRHEQFF.

The rearrangement links TRBV4-1 to TRBJ1-6; no clear D gene. This CDR3 region has 15 residues. The germline V and J ends were trimmed by 0 bases and 6 bases, with 9 bases remaining between them. From germline, CDR1 is MGHRA and CDR2 YSYEKL. CDR3 coding DNA: TGCGCCAGCAGCCAAGACCGGGTCAGTAATTCACCCCTCCACTTT. It codes for CASSQDRVSNSPLHF.

V gene TRBV10-3 combines with J gene TRBJ2-1; D is perhaps TRBD2 (5 bases). This CDR3 comprises 15 residues. Germline CDR1 ENHRY, CDR2 SYGVKD. V shed 0 bases and J shed 2 bases, with 8 bases lying between them. CDR3 region: CAISESGGPYNEQFF. CDR3 sequence (DNA): TGTGCCATCAGTGAGTCTGGAGGACCCTACAATGAGCAGTTCTTC.

About this clone itself: In the same sample, other DNA sequences code for this CDR3. The chain joins TRBV4-1 to TRBJ2-7; D ambiguous. This CDR3 is built from 13 residues. V dropped 0 bases and J dropped 1 base, with 4 bases sitting between them. Germline V gives CDR1 MGHRA, CDR2 YSYEKL. The DNA for the CDR3 is TGCGCCAGCAGCCAAGACAGGTCCTACGAGCAGTACTTC. Protein product: CASSQDRSYEQYF.

This chain links TRBV2 with TRBJ1-1; D is unresolved. Trimming shortened V by 8 bases and J by 6 bases, and 22 bases separated the two germline ends. From germline, CDR1 is SNHLY and CDR2 FYNNEI. This CDR3 contains 15 residues. The CDR3 loop is CASRPGRGGLAEAFF. The CDR3, as DNA: TGTGCCAGCCGCCCCGGGCGGGGTGGTTTGGCTGAAGCTTTCTTT.

V usage is TRBV2 and J usage is TRBJ2-2; D call uncertain. The germline V gene has CDR1 SNHLY and CDR2 FYNNEI. V gave up 0 bases and J gave up 0 bases, with 5 bases separating them. This CDR3 has 15 residues. CDR3 residues: CASSEAGPNTGELFF. CDR3 DNA sequence: TGTGCCAGCAGTGAAGCGGGCCCGAACACCGGGGAGCTGTTTTTT.

This clone was counted only a few times. The genes are TRBV28 and TRBJ1-2; D possibly corresponds to TRBD1 (5 bases). CDR3 length: 16 amino acids. Trimming left V 2 bases short and J 6 bases short, with 19 bases between. From germline, CDR1 is MDHEN and CDR2 SYDVKM. The DNA of the CDR3 is TGTGCCAGCAGTTTAAAGGGCCCAGGGAGGATTAATGGCTACACCTTC. As protein: CASSLKGPGRINGYTF.